The TCR beta chain under discussion was sequenced for a study of cytomegalovirus exposure and HLA in healthy donors. Broader study findings: For most TCR sequences rarity was the rule, although some public TCRs occurred in many donors.

V was clipped by 4 bases and J by 7 bases; unmatched bases: 6. The CDR3 runs 13 residues. Germline assignment: CDR1 LNHDA and CDR2 SQIVND (reference sequence). This clone appeared a single time. Antigen: not known. Nominal health characterized the donors when sampled, though unrecorded immune exposures were likely. This PCR relied on a set of 60 Vbeta primers and 13 Jbeta primers. Sequencing was performed with immunoSEQ multiplex PCR; in TCRdb, only in-frame clones are kept and a portion is missing. Counted here are around 280,000 clones, 70% to 90% occurring once; the ten biggest clones make up about 2%.

The chain employs TRBV19 and TRBJ1-1, with TRBD1 matching 7 bases. The sample consisted of PBMCs. The clonotype comes from a woman aged 18-29 years in good health and CMV-seronegative. In nucleotides, the CDR3 is TGTGCCAGTAGTACGCAGGGGGTAGGTGAAGCTTTCTTT. Translating gives CASSTQGVGEAFF. Based on the CDR3 plus reference TRBV19 and TRBJ1-1, the full variable domain is DGGITQSPKYLFRKEGQNVTLSCEQNLNHDAMYWYRQDPGQGLRLIYYSQIVNDFQKGDIAEGYSVSREKKESFPLTVTSAQKNPTAFYLCASSTQGVGEAFFGQGTRLTVV.